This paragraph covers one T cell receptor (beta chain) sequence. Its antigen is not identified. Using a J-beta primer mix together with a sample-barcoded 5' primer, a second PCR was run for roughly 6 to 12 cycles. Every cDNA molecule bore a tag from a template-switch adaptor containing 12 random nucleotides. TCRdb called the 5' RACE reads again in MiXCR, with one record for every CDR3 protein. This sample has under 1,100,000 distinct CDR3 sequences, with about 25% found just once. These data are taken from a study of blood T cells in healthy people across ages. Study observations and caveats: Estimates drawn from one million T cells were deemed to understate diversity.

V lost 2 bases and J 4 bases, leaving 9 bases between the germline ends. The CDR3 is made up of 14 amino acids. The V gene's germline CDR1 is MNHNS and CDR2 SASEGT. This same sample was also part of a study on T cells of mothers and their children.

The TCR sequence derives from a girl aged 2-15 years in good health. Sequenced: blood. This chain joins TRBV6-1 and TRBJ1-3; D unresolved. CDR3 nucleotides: TGTGCCAGCAGTGAAAGGACGGGAGGAAACACCATATATTTT. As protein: CASSERTGGNTIYF.